This record concerns one TCR beta chain sequence. What it binds is unknown. The CDR3 spans 12 residues. The V end lost 1 base, the J end lost 5 bases, and 6 bases lay between the germline ends. Germline values: CDR1 KGHSH, CDR2 LQKENI. This specimen comes from a study of cytomegalovirus exposure and HLA in healthy donors. Across the whole study: Assignment to the Caucasian-associated ancestry cluster applied to around 82% of the roughly 400 genotyped donors.

The donors were healthy bone marrow donors. General observations from the study: Fewer N-insertions than the roughly 670-donor mean were reportedly shown by an Asian-associated ancestry cluster in a later analysis.

13 Jbeta primers and 60 Vbeta primers were used for the PCR. Per the authors' pipeline: Counted up in a later analysis, unique TCR beta chains came to roughly 80 million, with around 12 million shared. The table came from immunoSEQ multiplex PCR; TCRdb's copy has only in-frame clones and leaves some out. D and trimming come from the DNA, and the V and J calls and clone size come from that table. Of 150,000 to 200,000 clones in the sample, about four fifths were seen once. Sequences were obtained from PBMCs. The rearrangement uses TRBV18 and TRBJ2-7; a possible D gene is TRBD2 (6 bases). The clonotype originates from a man aged 18 to 30 in good health and CMV-seronegative. The CDR3 protein is CASSPRGDEQYF. Written as DNA, the CDR3 is TGTGCCAGCTCACCACGGGGGGACGAGCAGTACTTC.